This TCR beta chain was recorded in a study of T-cell memory formation after mild COVID-19. TCRdb reprocessed the 5' RACE reads via MiXCR and lists one record per CDR3 protein. Of about half a million distinct CDR3 sequences listed, approximately 18% are singletons. CDR3 length: 12 amino acids. Trimming pared 9 bases from V and 7 bases from J, leaving 14 bases between. Germline V CDR1 and CDR2: KGHDR, SFDVKD. Source material: PBMCs or a T cell subset sorted from them (not recorded which). This TCR derives from an adult woman who had mild COVID-19 (a few samples of this study predate the infection). Cell type and time point are not known. The chain recombines TRBV24-1 with TRBJ1-2; no firm D call. In DNA, the CDR3 is TGTGCCACCGCCGCCGGAGCCTCTGGCTACACCTTC. It translates to CATAAGASGYTF.